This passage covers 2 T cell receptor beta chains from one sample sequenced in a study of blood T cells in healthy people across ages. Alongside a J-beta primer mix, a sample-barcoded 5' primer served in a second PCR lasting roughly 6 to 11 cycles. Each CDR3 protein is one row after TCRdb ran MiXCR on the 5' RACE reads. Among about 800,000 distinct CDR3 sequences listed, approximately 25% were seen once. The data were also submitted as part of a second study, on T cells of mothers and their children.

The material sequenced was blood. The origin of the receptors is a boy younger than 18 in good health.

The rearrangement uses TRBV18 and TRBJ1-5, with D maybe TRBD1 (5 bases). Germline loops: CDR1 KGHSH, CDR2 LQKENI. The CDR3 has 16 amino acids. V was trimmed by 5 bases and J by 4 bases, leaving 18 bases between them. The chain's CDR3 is CASSSSTGDGNQPQHF. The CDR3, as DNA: TGTGCCAGCTCATCGTCCACGGGGGACGGGAATCAGCCCCAGCATTTT.

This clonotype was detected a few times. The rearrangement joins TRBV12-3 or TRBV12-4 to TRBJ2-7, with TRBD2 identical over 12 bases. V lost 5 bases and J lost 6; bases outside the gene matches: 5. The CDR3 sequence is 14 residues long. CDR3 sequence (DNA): TGTGCCAGCAGTCCCAGACTAGCGGGAGTCGAGCAGTACTTC. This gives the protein CASSPRLAGVEQYF.